This T cell receptor (beta chain) derives from a study of CD8 T cells in ankylosing spondylitis. Per germline, CDR1 DFQATT and CDR2 SNEGSKA (reference sequence). V lost 5 bases to trimming and J lost 4 bases; unmatched junction nucleotides: 7. The CDR3 length is 15 residues. TCRdb re-derived calls from the 5' RACE reads in MiXCR, one entry per CDR3 protein. The sample includes roughly 440,000 distinct CDR3 sequences, roughly 15% of them seen just once. On this clonotype itself: The antigen remains undetermined.

Study-wide findings and caveats: Characteristic, it appeared, of ankylosing spondylitis blood was a TCR beta motif of eight highly homologous variants. The authors found the disease-linked clones to be CD8+ and relatively rare in peripheral blood.

This clonotype originated in a male donor with ankylosing spondylitis. The J gene is TRBJ2-2, the V gene TRBV20-1, with TRBD2 identical over 10 bases. Source material: blood, either unsorted or a sorted T cell fraction (not recorded which). The CDR3 DNA is TGCAGTGCTCAAGCGGGGGGGCCCGGCACCGGGGAGCTGTTTTTT. Translated, it gives CSAQAGGPGTGELFF.